These 28 T cell receptor beta chains share one sample of origin, sequenced in a study of blood T cells in healthy people across ages. The use of a sample-barcoded 5' primer and a J-beta primer mix characterized a second PCR of about 7 to 12 cycles. TCRdb independently ran MiXCR on the 5' RACE reads; one entry per CDR3 protein. The sample has hundreds of thousands of distinct CDR3 sequences, less than 80% seen once. Sequenced: blood. These receptors were obtained from a young man in good health.

The chain has TRBV6-2 or TRBV6-3 and TRBJ2-7, with 10 nucleotides matching TRBD1. The germline CDR1 and CDR2 sequences are MNHEY and SVGEGT. The CDR3 runs 15 residues. Unmatched junction bases numbered 5, after V lost 5 bases and J lost 1 base. CDR3 DNA sequence: TGTGCCAGCAGTGACCGGGACAGGGGTTCCTACGAGCAGTACTTC. Its protein is CASSDRDRGSYEQYF.

V and J are TRBV12-3 or TRBV12-4 and TRBJ2-3, with D possibly TRBD2 on 6 matching bases. This CDR3 has 14 amino acids. Trimming removed 5 bases at V and 2 bases at J, with 11 bases between. The chain's CDR3 is CASSATGDTDTQYF. CDR3 in DNA: TGTGCCAGCAGTGCGACGGGGGACACAGATACGCAGTATTTT.

This sequence joins TRBV7-9 and TRBJ1-2, with no clear D. CDR3 size: 12 residues. CDR1 is SEHNR, CDR2 FQNEAQ, per germline (reference sequence). Trimming left V 5 bases short and J 5 bases short, with 9 bases between. The CDR3 loop is CASSRGPYGYTF. For the CDR3, the DNA is TGTGCCAGCAGCCGAGGACCTTATGGCTACACCTTC. Based on the CDR3 plus reference TRBV7-9 and TRBJ1-2, the full variable domain is DTGVSQNPRHKITKRGQNVTFRCDPISEHNRLYWYRQTLGQGPEFLTYFQNEAQLEKSRLLSDRFSAERPKGSFSTLEIQRTEQGDSAMYLCASSRGPYGYTFGSGTRLTVV.

This clonotype was found a few times. The rearrangement uses TRBV6-5 and TRBJ2-7; 7 bases are shared with TRBD1. The CDR3 is 15 amino acids. Germline values: CDR1 MNHEY, CDR2 SVGAGI. The junction had 8 bases not matched to a gene; V was cut back by 0 bases and J by 6 bases. CDR3 DNA: TGTGCCAGCAGTTACTCATTGAGGGGGCCTGGCGAGCAGTACTTC. Translated, it gives CASSYSLRGPGEQYF.

This clonotype appeared many times. The chain joins TRBV2 to TRBJ2-3; 8 positions match TRBD2. Per the germline V gene, CDR1 is SNHLY and CDR2 is FYNNEI. The V segment lost 8 bases and the J segment 4 bases; nucleotides outside the gene matches: 8. This CDR3 is 14 amino acids long. In DNA, the CDR3 is TGTGCCAGCGTGGGACTAGAGGGTTCAGATACGCAGTATTTT. Translated, it gives CASVGLEGSDTQYF.

The CDR3 loop is CASSPIGDSYEQYF. The CDR3 coding sequence is TGTGCCAGCAGCCCGATCGGAGACAGCTACGAGCAGTACTTC. The chain recombines TRBV3-1 with TRBJ2-4; TRBD1 might be the D (5 bases). The DNA end is a closer match to TRBJ2-7, so the J assignment may be wrong. This CDR3 has 14 amino acids. Germline V gives CDR1 LGHDT, CDR2 YNNKEL (reference sequence).

The V gene is TRBV7-9, the J gene TRBJ1-5, with no clear D. The germline V and J ends were trimmed by 1 base and 4 bases, with 11 bases remaining between them. The CDR3 spans 15 residues. Germline assignment: CDR1 SEHNR and CDR2 FQNEAQ (reference sequence). The CDR3 protein is CASSLGHDLNQPQHF. The CDR3 bases are TGTGCCAGCAGCTTAGGTCACGACCTTAATCAGCCCCAGCATTTT.

The chain has TRBV3-1 and TRBJ2-7, with D unresolved. This CDR3 comprises 15 residues. Trimming shortened V by 4 bases and J by 0 bases, and 13 bases separated the two germline ends. The germline gives CDR1 LGHDT, CDR2 YNNKEL (reference sequence). The CDR3 DNA follows: TGTGCCAGCAGCCTTCGGAACGCCGTCTCCTACGAGCAGTACTTC. Its translation: CASSLRNAVSYEQYF.

The chain joins TRBV2 to TRBJ2-5; 10 positions agree with TRBD2. The DNA end is a closer match to TRBJ2-4, so the J assignment may be wrong. CDR3 length: 14 amino acids. CDR1 SNHLY and CDR2 FYNNEI come from the germline V gene. In nucleotides, the CDR3 is TGTGCCAGCAGCGAGCGGGGGGGCTTGAACATTCAGTACTTC. Translation gives CASSERGGLNIQYF.

The chain carries TRBV7-6 and TRBJ2-3; perhaps TRBD2 as D (6 bases). CDR3 length: 15 residues. V was pared by 4 bases and J by 4 bases, with 15 bases between. The V gene's germline CDR1 is SGHVS and CDR2 FNYEAQ. The CDR3 DNA is TGTGCCAGCAGCTCAGGAGGGGCTAGCGCAGATACGCAGTATTTT. It specifies CASSSGGASADTQYF.

This chain uses TRBV15 with TRBJ2-7; maybe TRBD2 (6 bases). There are 16 residues in the CDR3. The V and J ends lost 5 bases and 6 bases respectively, with 23 bases between them. Germline loops: CDR1 LNHNV, CDR2 YYDKDF (reference sequence). The CDR3 DNA is TGTGCCACCAGCTCCACTGGCGGGACCGGCACCCTCGAGCAGTACTTC. Protein product: CATSSTGGTGTLEQYF.

The chain is built from TRBV24-1 and TRBJ2-3, with 7 bases matching TRBD1. Germline V gene data show CDR1 as KGHDR and CDR2 as SFDVKD. The CDR3 runs to 14 residues. Germline trimming cut 8 bases from V and 1 base from J; bases unmatched to any gene: 5. The CDR3 spells CATKSGQGTDTQYF. DNA of the CDR3: TGTGCCACCAAAAGCGGACAGGGCACAGATACGCAGTATTTT.

The chain links TRBV6-5 to TRBJ2-5; 8 bases are a match to TRBD1. The CDR3 runs 13 residues. Germline V lookup: CDR1 MNHEY, CDR2 SVGAGI. J gave up 8 bases and V 6 bases, and 8 bases lay outside the gene matches. CDR3: CASRLDRGSTQYF. CDR3 nucleotides: TGTGCCAGCAGGCTAGACAGGGGTAGTACCCAGTACTTC.

This chain joins TRBV10-3 and TRBJ1-2; 9 positions agree with TRBD1. Germline trimming cut 3 bases from V and 3 bases from J; bases unmatched to any gene: 8. Germline lookup yields CDR1 ENHRY and CDR2 SYGVKD. The CDR3 covers 16 residues. CDR3 bases: TGTGCCATCAGTGACAGGGCCCGGGACAGGGACTATGGCTACACCTTC. The encoded protein is CAISDRARDRDYGYTF.

This clonotype has only a few counts. The rearrangement uses TRBV7-3 and TRBJ2-3; TRBD2 matches 9 bases. The V and J ends lost 1 base and 2 bases, in that order; junction bases with no gene match: 7. This CDR3 spans 17 amino acids. Germline CDR1 and CDR2: SGHTA and FQGTGA. The CDR3 protein is CASSLNGGRAPTDTQYF. DNA for the CDR3: TGTGCCAGCAGCTTAAACGGCGGGAGGGCTCCCACAGATACGCAGTATTTT.

This clonotype showed up just once. The chain joins TRBV4-1 to TRBJ2-3; unclear D gene. Germline lookup yields CDR1 MGHRA and CDR2 YSYEKL. This CDR3 is 14 amino acids long. The ends were cut back, 0 bases at V and 2 bases at J, with 6 bases in the middle. CDR3 in amino acids: CASSQDRATDTQYF. The CDR3 DNA follows: TGCGCCAGCAGCCAAGATCGTGCCACAGATACGCAGTATTTT.

The chain uses TRBV12-3 or TRBV12-4 and TRBJ1-4; D uncertain. The CDR3 covers 15 residues. The germline V and J ends were trimmed by 2 bases and 8 bases, with 15 bases remaining between them. CDR3 DNA sequence: TGTGCCAGCAGTTTAAGCGTCTTGCCGGGAGAAAAACTGTTTTTT. It encodes CASSLSVLPGEKLFF.

This clonotype was counted once. The genes are TRBV28 and TRBJ1-2; D uncertain. V gave up 3 bases and J gave up 3 bases, with 8 bases separating them. The V gene's germline CDR1 is MDHEN and CDR2 SYDVKM. There are 13 residues in the CDR3. DNA of the CDR3: TGTGCCAGCAGTTTGATGGGGTACTATGGCTACACCTTC. The encoded protein is CASSLMGYYGYTF.

The chain employs TRBV15 and TRBJ2-7, with D hard to call. Germline V gene data show CDR1 as LNHNV and CDR2 as YYDKDF (reference sequence). Trimming removed 1 base from V and 3 bases from J, with 7 bases in between. The CDR3 totals 13 residues. Here the CDR3 DNA reads TGTGCCACCAGCAGAGTCCAAAGCTACGAGCAGTACTTC. Translation: CATSRVQSYEQYF.

This clonotype was seen only a few times. The CDR3 DNA reads as TGTGCCAGCAGTTCATTTCACAGGGCCTTGGATGAGCAGTTCTTC. Protein sequence: CASSSFHRALDEQFF. The chain has TRBV27 and TRBJ2-1; possible D gene TRBD1, 6 bases. Germline-derived CDR1 and CDR2 are MNHEY and SMNVEV (reference sequence). Trimming pared 4 bases from V and 8 bases from J, leaving 18 bases between. CDR3 length: 15 amino acids.

The chain joins TRBV10-3 to TRBJ2-3; a possible D gene is TRBD1 (5 bases). This CDR3 is 15 amino acids long. CDR1 ENHRY and CDR2 SYGVKD come from the germline V gene. Trimming left V 3 bases short and J 4 bases short, with 14 bases between. CDR3 amino acids: CAISEGGHQADTQYF. As DNA, the CDR3 is TGTGCCATCAGTGAAGGTGGACATCAGGCAGATACGCAGTATTTT.

The sample holds a few counts of this clonotype. V is TRBV29-1 and J is TRBJ2-5, with D perhaps being TRBD1 or TRBD2 (6 bases each). CDR3 length: 15 residues. V lost 0 bases to trimming and J lost 2 bases, with 13 bases between them. Germline V gene data show CDR1 as SQVTM and CDR2 as ANQGSEA. The DNA of the CDR3 is TGCAGCGTTGAAGATATACGGGGGCCTCAAGAGACCCAGTACTTC. Translated, it gives CSVEDIRGPQETQYF.

This chain uses TRBV20-1 with TRBJ2-3; weak D call: TRBD1 (6 bases). The CDR3 totals 19 residues. The V gene lost 3 bases and the J gene lost 0 bases, with 25 bases spanning the gap. Germline lookup yields CDR1 DFQATT and CDR2 SNEGSKA (reference sequence). The CDR3 loop is CSASALLTGQSASTDTQYF. In DNA form, the CDR3 reads TGCAGTGCTAGTGCCCTCCTTACAGGACAGTCAGCTAGCACAGATACGCAGTATTTT.

There are a few counts of this clonotype. This chain joins TRBV4-1 and TRBJ1-6; 8 bases are a match to TRBD1. CDR3 length: 16 amino acids. Losses at the gene ends were 5 bases for V and 5 bases for J; bases not matched to a gene: 8. Germline assignment: CDR1 MGHRA and CDR2 YSYEKL. The CDR3 DNA is TGCGCCAGCAGCATTCGACAGGGGTCAAATAATTCACCCCTCCACTTT. Its protein product is CASSIRQGSNNSPLHF.

The V and J genes are TRBV15 and TRBJ1-1, with a weak D call TRBD1 (5 bases). V was pared by 4 bases and J by 5 bases, with 5 bases between. Per the germline V gene, CDR1 is LNHNV and CDR2 is YYDKDF (reference sequence). The CDR3 runs to 11 residues. In DNA form, the CDR3 reads TGTGCCACCAGCAAGGGGACTGAAGCTTTCTTT. Translation: CATSKGTEAFF.

The chain has TRBV6-2 or TRBV6-3 and TRBJ2-1; D unclear. The CDR3 is made up of 15 amino acids. Germline CDR1 is MNHEY and CDR2 is SVGEGT. Trimming stripped 2 bases from V and 2 bases from J, with 10 bases between. CDR3 sequence reads: CASSYPSPTYNEQFF. Written as DNA, the CDR3 is TGTGCCAGCAGTTACCCGAGCCCCACCTACAATGAGCAGTTCTTC.

V usage is TRBV7-2 and J usage is TRBJ2-5; 14 bases agree with TRBD2. After removal of 3 bases from V and 11 bases from J, the junction contained 20 bases not matched to a gene. The CDR3 is 19 amino acids. Germline assignment: CDR1 SGHTA and CDR2 FQGNSA. The CDR3 nucleotides read TGTGCCAGCAGCTTTCCCGGGACTAGCGGGGGTCACTCCTACAATGAGCAGTACTTC. It encodes CASSFPGTSGGHSYNEQYF.

The chain employs TRBV29-1 and TRBJ2-7, with unresolved D. Germline loops: CDR1 SQVTM, CDR2 ANQGSEA. V lost 3 bases and J lost 2, with 14 bases in between. CDR3 size: 14 residues. Here the CDR3 DNA reads TGCAGCGTTGATGCCGATAACCCGACCTACGAGCAGTACTTC. Translated, it gives CSVDADNPTYEQYF.